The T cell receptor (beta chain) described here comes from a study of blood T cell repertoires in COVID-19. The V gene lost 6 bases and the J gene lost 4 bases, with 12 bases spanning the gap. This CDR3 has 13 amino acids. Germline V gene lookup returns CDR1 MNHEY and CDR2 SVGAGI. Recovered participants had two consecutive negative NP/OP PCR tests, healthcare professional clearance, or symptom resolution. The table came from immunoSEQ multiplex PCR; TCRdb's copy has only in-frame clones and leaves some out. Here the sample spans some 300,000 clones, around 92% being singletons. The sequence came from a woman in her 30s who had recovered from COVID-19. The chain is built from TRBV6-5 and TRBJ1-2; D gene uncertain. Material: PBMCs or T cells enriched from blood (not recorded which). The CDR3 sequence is CASSLSGSYGYTF. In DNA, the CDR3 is TGTGCCAGCAGCCTCTCCGGGAGCTATGGCTACACCTTC.